This TCR beta chain was sequenced during a study of metastatic and nonmetastatic thyroid tumors. General study results and limits: TCR beta diversity was reportedly significantly higher in malignant thyroid tumors than benign nodules, in blood and tumor.

This CDR3 spans 15 amino acids. Germline CDR1 is DFQATT and CDR2 is SNEGSKA (reference sequence). V shed 6 bases, J shed 0 bases, and the junction held 10 bases outside the gene matches. As originally analysed: The authors used CDR3 differences across clinicopathological groups to build a distant-metastasis classifier for papillary thyroid cancer. TCRdb re-called the PCR reads via MiXCR. TCRdb, not the original authors, processed these V and J calls. The data contain over 50,000 clones, under 30% of them singletons. Thyroid surgery took place with no prior treatment in any patient. Regarding this clone: The antigen is not known.

J is TRBJ2-7 and V is TRBV20-1; the match to TRBD2 covers 8 bases. The receptor comes from a female donor with papillary thyroid cancer or a benign thyroid nodule (not recorded which). Some clones in this sample may be carry-over from other donors' samples. The specimen was blood. The CDR3 DNA reads as TGCAGTGCCCCCCTCACTAGCGGAACCTCCTACGAGCAGTACTTC. It translates to CSAPLTSGTSYEQYF.